Sequencing of this T cell receptor (beta chain) was carried out in a study of CD8+CD57+ T cells in acquired aplastic anemia. Study details: Sorting CD4+ and CD8+ cells gave DNA averaging about 3.2 ug.

On this clonotype itself: Its antigen is unidentified.

Genomic DNA, serving as template, underwent TCR beta VDJ and CDR3 profiling. From the reads, TCRdb called clonotypes with MiXCR, one entry per CDR3 protein. In the table there are 160,000 or so distinct CDR3 sequences, roughly 43% of which are singletons. Only patients with CD8+CD57+ cell expansion on flow cytometry were chosen for sequencing. There were no patients without severe acquired aplastic anemia. Whole-study results and caveats: Approximately 30 CD8+ CDR3 sequences were shared between patients and controls.

Deletions cut 1 base from V and 3 bases from J, with 8 bases between. This CDR3 is built from 14 residues. Germline assignment: CDR1 SEHNR and CDR2 FQNEAQ (reference sequence). This TCR was recovered from a human donor with aplastic anemia. The sequenced sample consisted of sorted CD4+, CD8+, or CD8+CD57+ T cells (not recorded which) from PBMCs. V and J are TRBV7-9 and TRBJ2-3; D perhaps matches TRBD2 (5 bases). CDR3 bases: TGTGCCAGCAGCTTAGGACGGGGAACAGATACGCAGTATTTT. Protein sequence: CASSLGRGTDTQYF.